The source of this T cell receptor (beta chain) is a study of blood T cell repertoires in COVID-19. Study overall: Some COVID-19 samples were acute and others convalescent; all came from the United States, Italy and Spain. The cDNA or gDNA used as material had been derived from T cells, B-cell-depleted T cells, or PBMCs.

The CDR3 is made up of 15 amino acids. The germline V gene encodes CDR1 SGHRS and CDR2 YFSETQ. The ends were cut back, 0 bases at V and 0 bases at J, with 9 bases in the middle. Cohort allocation depended upon clinical history that participants reported. TCRdb keeps only in-frame clones here, not all; method: immunoSEQ multiplex PCR. The table has 330,000 or so clones, around 90% seen once. The chain couples TRBV5-1 to TRBJ1-1, with D maybe TRBD1 (5 bases). This clonotype originated in a man aged 25 to 45 who had recovered from COVID-19. Source material: PBMCs or T cells enriched from blood (not recorded which). CDR3 bases: TGCGCCAGCAGCTTGGCCGGGGGTTTGAACACTGAAGCTTTCTTT. This gives the protein CASSLAGGLNTEAFF.